This passage covers 14 T cell receptor beta chains from one sample sequenced in a study of cytotoxic CD8 clonotypes in ibrutinib-treated CLL. Generated by immunoSEQ multiplex PCR, the TCRdb table keeps only in-frame clones and is missing some. The sample holds hundreds of thousands of clones; roughly 70% are singletons and the top ten take approximately 15%. The starting material was PBMCs, obtained after 24 months of ibrutinib treatment. These receptors originate from a human donor with chronic lymphocytic leukemia.

The rearrangement uses TRBV7-9 and TRBJ2-1; perhaps TRBD1 as D (5 bases). The CDR3 covers 14 residues. With 5 bases removed from V and 0 bases from J, the gap between germline ends came to 8 bases. Germline CDR1 is SEHNR and CDR2 is FQNEAQ (reference sequence). CDR3 coding DNA: TGTGCCAGCAGCGCTGACAGCTCCTACAATGAGCAGTTCTTC. Protein: CASSADSSYNEQFF.

A note on this clone: The junction departs from germline at one end; a sequencing error may be responsible. The rearrangement uses TRBV30 and TRBJ1-1; TRBD1 might be the D (6 bases). The CDR3 extends over 11 amino acids. CDR1 and CDR2 (germline): GTSNPN, SVGIG (reference sequence). The CDR3 coding sequence is TGTGCCGGGAGACAGGACACTGAAGCTTTCTTT. It specifies CAGRQDTEAFF.

This clone was counted a single time. The chain combines TRBV11-2 with TRBJ2-1; TRBD1 or TRBD2 may be the D gene (5 bases each). V was cut by 1 base and J by 5 bases, with 18 bases left in between. The CDR3 extends over 17 amino acids. Germline V gene sequence: CDR1 SGHAT, CDR2 FQNNGV. The CDR3 is CASSLVVGTDLNNEQFF. The CDR3, as DNA: TGTGCCAGCAGCTTAGTAGTCGGGACGGACCTCAACAATGAGCAGTTCTTC.

The table lists this clone with a few counts. The chain joins TRBV2 to TRBJ1-5; D is perhaps TRBD1 (5 bases). Trimming took off 5 bases at V and 3 bases at J, with 20 bases between the two ends. This CDR3 has 17 residues. The V gene's germline CDR1 is SNHLY and CDR2 FYNNEI. The CDR3 nucleotides read TGTGCCAGCAGTCTGGGGGACGGACTATTTTCCAATCAGCCCCAGCATTTT. This gives the protein CASSLGDGLFSNQPQHF.

V and J are TRBV5-1 and TRBJ2-5, with no clear D. Germline loops: CDR1 SGHRS, CDR2 YFSETQ. CDR3 length: 16 residues. The V end was cut by 0 bases, the J end by 1 base, with 13 bases between. CDR3 residues: CASSLVPVKTQETQYF. Written as DNA, the CDR3 is TGCGCCAGCAGCTTGGTCCCCGTTAAGACCCAAGAGACCCAGTACTTC.

The V gene is TRBV29-1, the J gene TRBJ2-5; D is possibly TRBD1 or TRBD2 (5 bases each). CDR3 size: 13 residues. Between the trimmed V and J ends, which lost 7 bases and 4 bases, there was a span of 16 bases. Germline CDR1 and CDR2: SQVTM and ANQGSEA. Written as DNA, the CDR3 is TGCAGCGCATTTGGACGGGACGGAGAGACCCAGTACTTC. Protein product: CSAFGRDGETQYF.

This chain uses TRBV18 with TRBJ1-4; D remains ambiguous. The CDR3 runs to 15 residues. Germline CDR1 KGHSH, CDR2 LQKENI. V was pared by 0 bases and J by 8 bases, with 13 bases between. In DNA, the CDR3 is TGTGCCAGCTCACCACCGTGGGCAGTCGGAGAAAAACTGTTTTTT. Residues: CASSPPWAVGEKLFF.

The chain recombines TRBV6-6 with TRBJ2-6; D is undetermined. Per germline, CDR1 MNHNY and CDR2 SVGAGI (reference sequence). This CDR3 is 16 amino acids long. V was cut by 6 bases and J by 2 bases, with 14 bases left in between. The CDR3 reads CASSPHGEAGANVLTF. DNA for the CDR3: TGTGCCAGCAGCCCCCATGGTGAGGCTGGGGCCAACGTCCTGACTTTC.

J is TRBJ2-5 and V is TRBV21-1. TRBV21-1 represents a pseudogene. This CDR3 spans 12 amino acids. CDR3 nucleotides: TGTGCCAGCAGCAAAAGTGGAGAGACCCAGTACTTC. Its protein is CASSKSGETQYF.

The chain carries TRBV25-1 and TRBJ2-7; the D is unclear. The CDR3 contains 13 residues. The V gene's germline CDR1 is MGHDK and CDR2 SYGVNS. V was trimmed by 1 base and J by 4 bases, leaving 8 bases between them. The CDR3 DNA sequence: TGTGCCAGCAGTGAATTGGGCGTTTACGAGCAGTACTTC. Translating gives CASSELGVYEQYF.

The V call is TRBV7-6, the J call TRBJ1-5, with D maybe TRBD1 (5 bases). The CDR3 sequence is 13 residues long. V lost 5 bases and J lost 4, with 9 bases in between. CDR1 and CDR2 (germline): SGHVS, FNYEAQ. The CDR3 DNA is TGTGCCAGCAGCCCCGAGGGGAATCAGCCCCAGCATTTT. This encodes CASSPEGNQPQHF.

This sequence joins TRBV20-1 and TRBJ2-1; D is perhaps TRBD2 (6 bases). Trimming cost V 4 bases and J 9 bases, with 7 bases left between them. The CDR3 is 10 amino acids. Germline CDR1 reads DFQATT; CDR2 reads SNEGSKA (reference sequence). This chain's CDR3 is CSAMRGEQFF. CDR3 DNA: TGCAGTGCTATGCGGGGTGAGCAGTTCTTC.

The chain joins TRBV6-1 to TRBJ1-1; 7 bases fit TRBD1. Germline CDR1 MNHNS, CDR2 SASEGT. Trimming took 8 bases from V and 1 from J; bases not matched to a gene: 1. This CDR3 region has 12 residues. The CDR3 coding sequence is TGTGCCAGCCGGGACAGGAACACTGAAGCTTTCTTT. Protein: CASRDRNTEAFF.

Written as DNA, the CDR3 is TGTGCCGGGCGGGACTCGGCAGTTGCCACCGTCGGCGATACGCAGTATTTT. Encoded protein: CAGRDSAVATVGDTQYF. V gene TRBV30 combines with J gene TRBJ2-3; tentative D call: TRBD2 (6 bases). CDR1 and CDR2 (germline): GTSNPN, SVGIG (reference sequence). V was pared by 8 bases and J by 6 bases, with 30 bases between. CDR3 length: 17 residues.